This T cell receptor (beta chain) was sequenced during a study of PD-L1 blockade in urothelial cancer. The wider study: Patients commenced atezolizumab at some point between 2014 and 2015, and it was given at 1,200 mg intravenously every 3 weeks.

Profiling relied on immunoSEQ multiplex PCR, and the TCRdb table lists in-frame clones only, not all of them. The table shows tens of thousands of clones, with roughly 80% occurring only once. The CDR3 totals 16 residues. J lost 9 bases, V lost 3 bases, and 12 bases had no gene match. Germline loops: CDR1 LNHDA, CDR2 SQIVND (reference sequence). The TCR was taken from a man in his 70s with urothelial cancer. This sequence joins TRBV19 and TRBJ1-5; the match to TRBD1 covers 9 bases. This sample comprised PBMCs, obtained around atezolizumab (anti-PD-L1) treatment. Here the CDR3 reads CASSMAGQGSVWPQHF. The CDR3 coding sequence is TGTGCCAGTAGTATGGCGGGACAGGGTTCGGTTTGGCCCCAGCATTTT.